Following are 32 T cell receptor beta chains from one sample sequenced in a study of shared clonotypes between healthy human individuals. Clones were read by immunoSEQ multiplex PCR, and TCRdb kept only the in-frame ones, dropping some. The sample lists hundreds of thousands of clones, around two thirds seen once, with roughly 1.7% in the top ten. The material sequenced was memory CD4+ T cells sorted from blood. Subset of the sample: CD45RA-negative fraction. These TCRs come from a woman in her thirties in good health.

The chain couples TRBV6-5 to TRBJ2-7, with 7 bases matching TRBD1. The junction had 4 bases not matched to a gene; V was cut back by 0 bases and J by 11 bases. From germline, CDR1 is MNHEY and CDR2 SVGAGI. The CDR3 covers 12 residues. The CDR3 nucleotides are TGTGCCAGCAGTTACTCAGGGACAGTTAAGTACTTC. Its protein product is CASSYSGTVKYF.

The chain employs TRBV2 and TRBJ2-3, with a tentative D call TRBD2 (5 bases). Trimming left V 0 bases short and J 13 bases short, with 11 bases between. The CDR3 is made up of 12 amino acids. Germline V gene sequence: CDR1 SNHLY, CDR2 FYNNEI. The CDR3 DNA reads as TGTGCCAGCAGTGAAGCCACGGGAATCAAGTATTTT. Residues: CASSEATGIKYF.

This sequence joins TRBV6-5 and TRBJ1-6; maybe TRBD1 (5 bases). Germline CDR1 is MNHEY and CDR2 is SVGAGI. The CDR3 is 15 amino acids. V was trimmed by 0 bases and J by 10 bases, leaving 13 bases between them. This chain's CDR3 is CASSYSYVGGSPLHF. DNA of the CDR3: TGTGCCAGCAGTTACTCCTACGTGGGGGGATCACCCCTCCACTTT.

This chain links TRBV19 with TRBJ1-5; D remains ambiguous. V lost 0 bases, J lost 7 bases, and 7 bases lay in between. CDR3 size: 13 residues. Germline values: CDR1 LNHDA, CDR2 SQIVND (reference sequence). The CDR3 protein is CASSIDLVQPQHF. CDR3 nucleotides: TGTGCCAGTAGTATAGATCTGGTACAGCCCCAGCATTTT.

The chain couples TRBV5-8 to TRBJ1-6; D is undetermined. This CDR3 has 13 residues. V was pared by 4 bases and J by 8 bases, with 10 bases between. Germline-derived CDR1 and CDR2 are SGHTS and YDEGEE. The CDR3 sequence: CASSPERDSPLHF. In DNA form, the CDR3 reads TGTGCCAGCAGCCCCGAAAGGGATTCACCCCTCCACTTT. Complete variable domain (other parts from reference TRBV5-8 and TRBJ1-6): EAGVTQSPTHLIKTRGQQATLRCSPISGHTSVYWYQQALGLGLQFLLWYDEGEERNRGNFPPRFSGRQFPNYSSELNVNALELEDSALYLCASSPERDSPLHFGNGTRLTVT.

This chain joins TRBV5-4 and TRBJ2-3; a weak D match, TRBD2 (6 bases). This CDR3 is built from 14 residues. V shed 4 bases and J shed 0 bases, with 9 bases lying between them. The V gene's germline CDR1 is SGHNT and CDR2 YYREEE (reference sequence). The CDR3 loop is CASSPGRSTDTQYF. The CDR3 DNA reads TGTGCCAGCAGCCCTGGGAGGAGCACAGATACGCAGTATTTT. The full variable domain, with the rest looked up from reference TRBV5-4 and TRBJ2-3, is ETGVTQSPTHLIKTRGQQVTLRCSSQSGHNTVSWYQQALGQGPQFIFQYYREEENGRGNFPPRFSGLQFPNYSSELNVNALELDDSALYLCASSPGRSTDTQYFGPGTRLTVL.

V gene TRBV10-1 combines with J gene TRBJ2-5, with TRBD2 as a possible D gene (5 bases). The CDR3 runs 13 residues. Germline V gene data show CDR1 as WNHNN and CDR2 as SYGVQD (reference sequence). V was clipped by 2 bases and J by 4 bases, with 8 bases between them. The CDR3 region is CASSERGRETQYF. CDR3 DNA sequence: TGCGCCAGCAGTGAGCGGGGTCGAGAGACCCAGTACTTC.

CDR3 DNA: TGTGCCAGCAGTGATTCAGCGGGAGGGCCTGGGGATACGCAGTATTTT. It translates to CASSDSAGGPGDTQYF. The chain couples TRBV25-1 to TRBJ2-3; 10 bases agree with TRBD2. Germline CDR1 reads MGHDK; CDR2 reads SYGVNS. The CDR3 runs 16 residues. V was clipped by 3 bases and J by 6 bases; unmatched bases: 9. Full variable domain (outside the CDR3, taken from reference TRBV25-1 and TRBJ2-3): EADIYQTPRYLVIGTGKKITLECSQTMGHDKMYWYQQDPGMELHLIHYSYGVNSTEKGDLSSESTVSRIRTEHFPLTLESARPSHTSQYLCASSDSAGGPGDTQYFGPGTRLTVL.

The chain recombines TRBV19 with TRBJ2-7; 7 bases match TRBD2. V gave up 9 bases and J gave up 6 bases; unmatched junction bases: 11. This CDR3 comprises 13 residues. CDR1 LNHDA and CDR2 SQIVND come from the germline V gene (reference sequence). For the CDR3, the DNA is TGTGCCAGCCTCTCGCGGGGGTCCGGCGAGCAGTACTTC. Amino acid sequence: CASLSRGSGEQYF.

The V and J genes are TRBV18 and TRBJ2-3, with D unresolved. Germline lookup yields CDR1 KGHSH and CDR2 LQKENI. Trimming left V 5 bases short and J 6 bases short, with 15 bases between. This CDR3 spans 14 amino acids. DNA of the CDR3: TGTGCCAGCTCATACCGGGCCCCCCCGGATACGCAGTATTTT. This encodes CASSYRAPPDTQYF. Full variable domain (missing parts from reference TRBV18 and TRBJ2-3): NAGVMQNPRHLVRRRGQEARLRCSPMKGHSHVYWYRQLPEEGLKFMVYLQKENIIDESGMPKERFSAEFPKEGPSILRIQQVVRGDSAAYFCASSYRAPPDTQYFGPGTRLTVL.

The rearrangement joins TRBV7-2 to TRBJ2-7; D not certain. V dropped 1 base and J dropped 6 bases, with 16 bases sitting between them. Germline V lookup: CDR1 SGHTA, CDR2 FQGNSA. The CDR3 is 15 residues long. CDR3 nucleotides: TGTGCCAGCAGCTTAGTGGCCCTAGTCGGTGGCGAGCAGTACTTC. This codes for CASSLVALVGGEQYF.

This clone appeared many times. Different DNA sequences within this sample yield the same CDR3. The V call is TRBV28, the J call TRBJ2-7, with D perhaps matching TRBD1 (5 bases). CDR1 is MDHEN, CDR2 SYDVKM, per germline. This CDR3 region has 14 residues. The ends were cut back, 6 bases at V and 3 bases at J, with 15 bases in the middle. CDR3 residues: CASRRDSLLYEQYF. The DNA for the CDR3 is TGTGCCAGCAGGCGCGACAGTTTGCTCTACGAGCAGTACTTC.

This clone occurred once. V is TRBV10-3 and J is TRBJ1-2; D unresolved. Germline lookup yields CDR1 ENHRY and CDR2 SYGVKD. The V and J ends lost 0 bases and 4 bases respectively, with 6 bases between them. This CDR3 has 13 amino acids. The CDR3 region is CAISESTSYGYTF. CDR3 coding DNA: TGTGCCATCAGTGAGTCGACCAGCTATGGCTACACCTTC.

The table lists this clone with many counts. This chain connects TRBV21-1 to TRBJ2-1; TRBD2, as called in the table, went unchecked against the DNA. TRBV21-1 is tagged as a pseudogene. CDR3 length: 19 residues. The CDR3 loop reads CASSKMASGCPGRDNEQFF. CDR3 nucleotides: TGTGCCAGCAGCAAAATGGCTAGCGGGTGCCCGGGGAGGGACAATGAGCAGTTCTTC.

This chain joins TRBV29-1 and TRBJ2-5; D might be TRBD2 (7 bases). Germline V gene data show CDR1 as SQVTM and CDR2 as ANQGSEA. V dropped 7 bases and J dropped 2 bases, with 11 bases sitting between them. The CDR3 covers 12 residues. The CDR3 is CSGGGVQETQYF. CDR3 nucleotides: TGCAGCGGAGGGGGGGTTCAAGAGACCCAGTACTTC.

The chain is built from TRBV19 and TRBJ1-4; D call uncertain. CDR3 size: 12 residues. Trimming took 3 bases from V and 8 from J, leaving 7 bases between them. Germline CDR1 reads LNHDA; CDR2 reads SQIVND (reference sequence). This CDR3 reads CASSMTQEKLFF. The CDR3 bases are TGTGCCAGTAGTATGACTCAAGAAAAACTGTTTTTT.

CDR3 loop: CASSIGQPSTDTQYF. In DNA form, the CDR3 reads TGTGCCAGTAGTATAGGACAGCCTAGCACAGATACGCAGTATTTT. The chain joins TRBV19 to TRBJ2-3, with a tentative D call TRBD1 (5 bases). The CDR3 loop spans 15 amino acids. Germline values: CDR1 LNHDA, CDR2 SQIVND (reference sequence). The germline V and J ends were trimmed by 1 base and 0 bases, with 8 bases remaining between them.

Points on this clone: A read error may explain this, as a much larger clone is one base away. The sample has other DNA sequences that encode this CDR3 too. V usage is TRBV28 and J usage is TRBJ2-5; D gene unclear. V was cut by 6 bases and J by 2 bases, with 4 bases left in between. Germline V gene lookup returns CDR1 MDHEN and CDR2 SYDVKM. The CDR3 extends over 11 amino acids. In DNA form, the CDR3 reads TGTGCCAGCAGCCTACAAGAGACCCAGTACTTC. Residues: CASSLQETQYF.

The CDR3 spells CAWSAGANYGYTF. Written as DNA, the CDR3 is TGTGCCTGGAGTGCAGGGGCTAACTATGGCTACACCTTC. This chain links TRBV30 with TRBJ1-2; possibly TRBD1 for D (6 bases). Germline CDR1 reads GTSNPN; CDR2 reads SVGIG (reference sequence). Trimming left V 1 base short and J 0 bases short, with 6 bases between. CDR3 size: 13 residues.

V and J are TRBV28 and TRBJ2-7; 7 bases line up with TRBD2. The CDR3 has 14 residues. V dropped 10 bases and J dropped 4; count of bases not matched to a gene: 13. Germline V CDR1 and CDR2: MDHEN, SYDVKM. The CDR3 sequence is CATAGSGASYEQYF. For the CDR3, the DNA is TGTGCCACCGCCGGGAGCGGGGCTTCATACGAGCAGTACTTC.

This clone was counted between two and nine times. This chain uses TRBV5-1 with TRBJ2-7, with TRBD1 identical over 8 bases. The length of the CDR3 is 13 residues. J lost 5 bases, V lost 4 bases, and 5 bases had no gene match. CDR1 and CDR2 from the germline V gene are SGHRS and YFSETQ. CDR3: CASSRTGQDEQYF. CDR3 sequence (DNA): TGCGCCAGCAGCCGGACGGGACAGGACGAGCAGTACTTC.

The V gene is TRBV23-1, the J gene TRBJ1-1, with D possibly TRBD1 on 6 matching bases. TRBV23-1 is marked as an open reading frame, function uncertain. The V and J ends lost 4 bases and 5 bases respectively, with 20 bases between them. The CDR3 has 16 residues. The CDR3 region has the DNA TGCGCCAGCAGTCTACCCGATAGGGGGGAAGTTACTGAAGCTTTCTTT. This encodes CASSLPDRGEVTEAFF.

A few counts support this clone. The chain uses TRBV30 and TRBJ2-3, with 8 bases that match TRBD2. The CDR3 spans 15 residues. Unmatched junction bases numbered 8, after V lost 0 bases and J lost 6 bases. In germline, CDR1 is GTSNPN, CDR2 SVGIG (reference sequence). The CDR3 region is CAWSVGSGNSDTQYF. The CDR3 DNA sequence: TGTGCCTGGAGTGTCGGTAGCGGGAACTCTGATACGCAGTATTTT.

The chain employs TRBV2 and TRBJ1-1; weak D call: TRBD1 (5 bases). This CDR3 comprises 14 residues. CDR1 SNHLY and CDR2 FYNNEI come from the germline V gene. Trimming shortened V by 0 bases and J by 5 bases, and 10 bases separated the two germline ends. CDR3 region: CASSEALGGTEAFF. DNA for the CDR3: TGTGCCAGCAGTGAAGCGCTTGGGGGTACTGAAGCTTTCTTT. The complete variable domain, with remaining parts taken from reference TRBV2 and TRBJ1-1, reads EPEVTQTPSHQVTQMGQEVILRCVPISNHLYFYWYRQILGQKVEFLVSFYNNEISEKSEIFDDQFSVERPDGSNFTLKIRSTKLEDSAMYFCASSEALGGTEAFFGQGTRLTVV.

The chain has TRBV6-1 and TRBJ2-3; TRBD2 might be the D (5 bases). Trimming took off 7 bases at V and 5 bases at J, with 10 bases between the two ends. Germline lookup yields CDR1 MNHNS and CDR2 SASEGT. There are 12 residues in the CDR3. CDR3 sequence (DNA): TGTGCCAGCAAGTTAGAGGGAGATACGCAGTATTTT. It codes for CASKLEGDTQYF.

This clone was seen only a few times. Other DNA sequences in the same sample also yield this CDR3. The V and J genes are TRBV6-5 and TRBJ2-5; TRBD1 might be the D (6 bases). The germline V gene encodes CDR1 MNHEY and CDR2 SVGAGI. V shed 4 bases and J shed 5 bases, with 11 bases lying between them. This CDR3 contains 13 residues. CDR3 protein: CASSFTGRETQYF. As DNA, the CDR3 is TGTGCCAGCAGTTTTACAGGGCGCGAGACCCAGTACTTC.

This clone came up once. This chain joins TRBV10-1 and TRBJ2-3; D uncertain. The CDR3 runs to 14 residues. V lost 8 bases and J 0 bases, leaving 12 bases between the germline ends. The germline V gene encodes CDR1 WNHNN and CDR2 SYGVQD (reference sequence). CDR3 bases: TGCGCCAGCGCTCACGATTCTAGCACAGATACGCAGTATTTT. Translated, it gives CASAHDSSTDTQYF.

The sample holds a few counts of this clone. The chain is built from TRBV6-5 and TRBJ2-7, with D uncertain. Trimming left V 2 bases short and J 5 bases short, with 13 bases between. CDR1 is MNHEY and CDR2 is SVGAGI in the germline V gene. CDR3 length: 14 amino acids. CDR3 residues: CASSYGRRGNEQYF. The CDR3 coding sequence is TGTGCCAGCAGTTACGGCCGGCGCGGCAACGAGCAGTACTTC.

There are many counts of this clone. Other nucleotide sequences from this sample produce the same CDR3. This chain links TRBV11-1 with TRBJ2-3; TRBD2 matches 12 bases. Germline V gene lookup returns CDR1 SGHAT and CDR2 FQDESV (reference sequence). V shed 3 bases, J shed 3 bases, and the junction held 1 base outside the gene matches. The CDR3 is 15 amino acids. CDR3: CASSFGTSGTDTQYF. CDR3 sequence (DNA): TGTGCCAGCAGCTTTGGGACTAGCGGGACAGATACGCAGTATTTT.

CDR3 bases: TGTGCCAGCTCGCACAGGGCGGGAGGTACCGGGGAGCTGTTTTTT. As protein: CASSHRAGGTGELFF. The chain combines TRBV6-1 with TRBJ2-2, with 8 nucleotides matching TRBD2. The length of the CDR3 is 15 residues. Trimming removed 8 bases from V and 5 bases from J; junction bases left unmatched: 10. Germline values: CDR1 MNHNS, CDR2 SASEGT.

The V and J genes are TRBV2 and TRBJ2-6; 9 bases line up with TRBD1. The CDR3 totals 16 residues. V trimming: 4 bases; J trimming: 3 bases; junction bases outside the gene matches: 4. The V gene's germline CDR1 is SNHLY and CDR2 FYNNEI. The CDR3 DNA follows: TGTGCCAGCAGTGTAACAGGGGGCTTTGGGGCCAACGTCCTGACTTTC. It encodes CASSVTGGFGANVLTF.

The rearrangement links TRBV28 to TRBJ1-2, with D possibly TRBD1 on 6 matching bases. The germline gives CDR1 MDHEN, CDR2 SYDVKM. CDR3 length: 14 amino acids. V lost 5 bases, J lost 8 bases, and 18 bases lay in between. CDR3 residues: CASSQTRQGSGYTF. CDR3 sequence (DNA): TGTGCCAGCAGTCAGACCCGTCAGGGGTCCGGCTACACCTTC.